Below, 14 T cell receptor beta chains from the same sample are listed, as sequenced in a study of blood T cell repertoires in COVID-19. Here immunoSEQ multiplex PCR was the method, and the copy in TCRdb shows in-frame clones only, minus some. The sample carries approximately 62,000 clones, roughly 71% recorded once. Material: peripheral blood. The receptor source for this set is a woman aged 45-59 years with active or convalescent COVID-19.

This clone appeared a few times. The CDR3: CASSLGGWGQPQHF. As DNA, the CDR3 is TGTGCCAGCAGCTTGGGAGGGTGGGGTCAGCCCCAGCATTTT. The chain combines TRBV5-4 with TRBJ1-5; D uncertain. The CDR3 loop spans 14 amino acids. Between the trimmed V and J ends, which lost 0 bases and 6 bases, there was a span of 10 bases. CDR1 is SGHNT and CDR2 is YYREEE in the germline V gene (reference sequence).

The rearrangement links TRBV11-2 to TRBJ2-1; 10 nucleotides match TRBD2. There are 17 residues in the CDR3. Germline CDR1 is SGHAT and CDR2 is FQNNGV. J was trimmed by 3 bases and V by 3 bases; bases with no gene match: 8. CDR3 sequence: CASSLLEIAGGYNEQFF. CDR3 nucleotides: TGTGCCAGCAGCTTGTTGGAAATAGCGGGAGGCTACAATGAGCAGTTCTTC.

The chain links TRBV30 to TRBJ2-5; TRBD2 agrees at 9 bases. The germline gives CDR1 GTSNPN, CDR2 SVGIG (reference sequence). The CDR3 runs to 16 residues. The ends lost 2 bases at V and 2 bases at J; junction bases unmatched: 9. The CDR3 region is CAWSQRLADLQETQYF. CDR3 in DNA: TGTGCCTGGAGTCAACGACTAGCGGACCTTCAAGAGACCCAGTACTTC.

V and J are TRBV27 and TRBJ1-4; D is uncertain. The CDR3 totals 15 residues. The V gene lost 3 bases and the J gene lost 5 bases, with 13 bases spanning the gap. Germline V gene lookup returns CDR1 MNHEY and CDR2 SMNVEV (reference sequence). CDR3 coding DNA: TGTGCCAGCAGTTTCTACGGGAATGGGAATGAAAAACTGTTTTTT. This sequence encodes CASSFYGNGNEKLFF.

V and J are TRBV7-6 and TRBJ1-2; 7 bases are a match to TRBD1. Trimming removed 5 bases from V and 7 bases from J; junction bases left unmatched: 7. This CDR3 has 13 amino acids. Germline values: CDR1 SGHVS, CDR2 FNYEAQ. CDR3 amino acids: CASSGRQGGGYTF. The CDR3 DNA is TGTGCCAGCAGCGGAAGACAGGGTGGTGGCTACACCTTC.

The chain recombines TRBV7-2 with TRBJ1-2; 8 bases match TRBD1. There are 16 residues in the CDR3. Germline V gene data show CDR1 as SGHTA and CDR2 as FQGNSA. V was pared by 0 bases and J by 7 bases, with 10 bases of the junction left unmatched. The CDR3 sequence: CASSLAGQGGPFGYTF. The CDR3, as DNA: TGTGCCAGCAGCTTAGCCGGACAGGGCGGTCCCTTTGGCTACACCTTC.

This chain connects TRBV24-1 to TRBJ2-1, with 8 bases that match TRBD1. The CDR3 spans 15 residues. With V trimmed by 7 bases and J by 6 bases, 10 bases remained unmatched. The germline CDR1 and CDR2 sequences are KGHDR and SFDVKD. The CDR3 nucleotides read TGTGCCACCAGCCCCGGGACAGGAGGTTCCAATGAGCAGTTCTTC. This codes for CATSPGTGGSNEQFF.

This rearrangement joins TRBV27 to TRBJ1-5, with 9 bases that match TRBD1. The CDR3 is made up of 18 amino acids. Trimming took 0 bases from V and 5 from J; bases not matched to a gene: 11. The germline V gene encodes CDR1 MNHEY and CDR2 SMNVEV (reference sequence). This CDR3 is CASSLSGPRTGVYQPQHF. The CDR3 coding sequence is TGTGCCAGCAGTTTATCTGGACCGCGGACAGGGGTATATCAGCCCCAGCATTTT.

The chain couples TRBV5-1 to TRBJ1-5; D is undetermined. This CDR3 has 16 amino acids. CDR1 and CDR2 (germline): SGHRS, YFSETQ. The ends were cut back, 0 bases at V and 2 bases at J, with 12 bases in the middle. This CDR3 is CASSLGRTGGNQPQHF. Written as DNA, the CDR3 is TGCGCCAGCAGCTTGGGGAGGACGGGAGGCAATCAGCCCCAGCATTTT.

V gene TRBV7-8 combines with J gene TRBJ1-5; TRBD1 is a possible D gene (6 bases). The length of the CDR3 is 14 residues. Germline CDR1 and CDR2: SGHVS and FQNEAQ. Trimming took off 2 bases at V and 4 bases at J, with 9 bases between the two ends. The CDR3 DNA follows: TGTGCCAGCAGCTTAAGCACAGGGAATCAGCCCCAGCATTTT. It translates to CASSLSTGNQPQHF.

This clone was observed a handful of times. CDR3 residues: CASSPRGGTPYGYTF. CDR3 coding DNA: TGTGCCAGCAGCCCCCGGGGGGGGACGCCCTATGGCTACACCTTC. The V gene is TRBV9, the J gene TRBJ1-2; tentative D call: TRBD1 (5 bases). CDR3 length: 15 amino acids. The germline CDR1 and CDR2 sequences are SGDLS and YYNGEE. V gave up 4 bases and J gave up 4 bases, with 17 bases separating them.

This sequence joins TRBV18 and TRBJ2-7, with D tentatively TRBD2 (6 bases). The CDR3 spans 14 residues. V gave up 5 bases and J gave up 5 bases, with 16 bases separating them. Germline lookup yields CDR1 KGHSH and CDR2 LQKENI. This chain's CDR3 is CASSSGTLRDEQYF. The CDR3 region has the DNA TGTGCCAGCTCATCCGGGACTTTACGGGACGAGCAGTACTTC.

This chain uses TRBV18 with TRBJ2-1, with D unclear. Trimming shortened V by 3 bases and J by 0 bases, and 12 bases separated the two germline ends. The germline V gene encodes CDR1 KGHSH and CDR2 LQKENI. The CDR3 totals 16 residues. The CDR3 coding sequence is TGTGCCAGCTCACCGTCCTCTATCGGCTCCTACAATGAGCAGTTCTTC. Amino acid sequence: CASSPSSIGSYNEQFF.

Concerning this clone: Other DNA sequences in the sample encode the same CDR3. This sequence joins TRBV30 and TRBJ1-2; D possibly corresponds to TRBD1 (5 bases). CDR1 and CDR2 (germline): GTSNPN, SVGIG (reference sequence). There are 14 residues in the CDR3. Deletions cut 1 base from V and 0 bases from J, with 9 bases between. The CDR3 is CAWSGDSPNYGYTF. The CDR3 nucleotides read TGTGCCTGGAGTGGAGACAGCCCTAACTATGGCTACACCTTC.